The 23 T cell receptor beta chains in this list originate from one sample, sequenced in a study of beta chain features in type 1 diabetes. General study findings and limits: Type 1 diabetes patients had TCRB CDR3s that were shorter (moderately but significantly so) in all four CD4+ subsets.

Since all of the isolated RNA was reverse transcribed, expressed TCRB transcripts were what got sequenced. Sequencing was performed with immunoSEQ multiplex PCR; in TCRdb, only in-frame clones are kept and a portion is missing. The sample holds nearly 700,000 clones; about an eighth are singletons and the top ten take 0.02% to 0.025%. These receptors have no identified antigens. Sequencing was done on a sample of naive CD4+ T cells from blood. All receptors derive from a man aged 18 to 30 with type 1 diabetes.

This clone turned up a few times. The rearrangement joins TRBV4-1 to TRBJ1-3; D remains ambiguous. Trimming took 0 bases from V and 1 from J, leaving 4 bases between them. Germline V lookup: CDR1 MGHRA, CDR2 YSYEKL. This CDR3 has 14 residues. CDR3 nucleotide sequence: TGCGCCAGCAGCCAAGATTGGTCTGGAAACACCATATATTTT. Its translation: CASSQDWSGNTIYF.

The chain carries TRBV14 and TRBJ2-3, with a tentative D call TRBD1 (5 bases). With 0 bases removed from V and 5 bases from J, the gap between germline ends came to 12 bases. Germline-derived CDR1 and CDR2 are SGHDN and FVKESK. CDR3 length: 15 residues. The CDR3 reads CASSQDPTAGDTQYF. CDR3 in DNA: TGTGCCAGCAGCCAAGATCCGACAGCCGGAGATACGCAGTATTTT.

The rearrangement uses TRBV6-1 and TRBJ2-1; 10 bases fit TRBD2. CDR3 length: 16 residues. Per the germline V gene, CDR1 is MNHNS and CDR2 is SASEGT. V was clipped by 3 bases and J by 10 bases; unmatched bases: 12. CDR3 DNA: TGTGCCAGCAGTGAGCGGAGACTAGCGGGTCGGGCGGAGCAGTTCTTC. This gives the protein CASSERRLAGRAEQFF.

Only a few counts were recorded for this clone. This sequence joins TRBV9 and TRBJ2-1; weak D call: TRBD1 (6 bases). The V and J ends lost 6 bases and 4 bases respectively, with 20 bases between them. CDR1 and CDR2 (germline): SGDLS, YYNGEE. This CDR3 has 16 amino acids. Here the CDR3 reads CASTIGGTVPYNEQFF. CDR3 sequence (DNA): TGTGCCAGCACCATAGGGGGTACAGTTCCGTACAATGAGCAGTTCTTC.

The chain employs TRBV5-4 and TRBJ1-2; D is unresolved. Trimming removed 4 bases at V and 5 bases at J, with 12 bases between. Germline V gene sequence: CDR1 SGHNT, CDR2 YYREEE (reference sequence). The CDR3 consists of 13 residues. CDR3 loop: CASSPMDQYGYTF. DNA of the CDR3: TGTGCCAGCAGCCCCATGGACCAGTATGGCTACACCTTC. The whole variable domain, remainder taken from reference TRBV5-4 and TRBJ1-2, is ETGVTQSPTHLIKTRGQQVTLRCSSQSGHNTVSWYQQALGQGPQFIFQYYREEENGRGNFPPRFSGLQFPNYSSELNVNALELDDSALYLCASSPMDQYGYTFGSGTRLTVV.

The chain couples TRBV7-8 to TRBJ2-3, with unresolved D. In germline, CDR1 is SGHVS, CDR2 FQNEAQ. The CDR3 is 15 amino acids. V was clipped by 4 bases and J by 0 bases, with 11 bases between them. The CDR3 coding sequence is TGTGCCAGCAGCTCAAGGACCCTTAGCACAGATACGCAGTATTTT. Translating it yields CASSSRTLSTDTQYF.

This chain uses TRBV2 with TRBJ2-7; 8 bases match TRBD1. Unmatched junction bases numbered 5, after V lost 6 bases and J lost 4 bases. Germline CDR1 SNHLY, CDR2 FYNNEI. CDR3 length: 13 residues. The CDR3 loop is CASRSGGGYEQYF. The CDR3 bases are TGTGCCAGCAGATCAGGGGGCGGGTACGAGCAGTACTTC. Full variable domain (remainder filled in from reference TRBV2 and TRBJ2-7): EPEVTQTPSHQVTQMGQEVILRCVPISNHLYFYWYRQILGQKVEFLVSFYNNEISEKSEIFDDQFSVERPDGSNFTLKIRSTKLEDSAMYFCASRSGGGYEQYFGPGTRLTVT.

V gene TRBV6-6 combines with J gene TRBJ1-1; D is unresolved. The length of the CDR3 is 16 residues. V was shortened by 0 bases and J by 4 bases, with 15 bases between the two germline ends. CDR1 is MNHNY, CDR2 SVGAGI, per germline (reference sequence). CDR3 bases: TGTGCCAGCAGTTACTCGCTCGTGGGCGCGAGCACTGAAGCTTTCTTT. Translated: CASSYSLVGASTEAFF.

This clone has just a few counts. The chain is built from TRBV5-1 and TRBJ1-1, with TRBD1 as a possible D gene (6 bases). This CDR3 region has 14 residues. V was pared by 1 base and J by 5 bases, with 12 bases between. The germline V gene encodes CDR1 SGHRS and CDR2 YFSETQ. In DNA form, the CDR3 reads TGCGCCAGCAGCTTGTATACAGGGCCGACTGAAGCTTTCTTT. Translating gives CASSLYTGPTEAFF. The full variable domain, in which reference TRBV5-1 and TRBJ1-1 provide the parts outside the CDR3, is KAGVTQTPRYLIKTRGQQVTLSCSPISGHRSVSWYQQTPGQGLQFLFEYFSETQRNKGNFPGRFSGRQFSNSRSEMNVSTLELGDSALYLCASSLYTGPTEAFFGQGTRLTVV.

In this sample, this clone turned up a few times. The J gene is TRBJ1-2, the V gene TRBV6-5; 9 nucleotides match TRBD1. The CDR3 runs 13 residues. Germline-derived CDR1 and CDR2 are MNHEY and SVGAGI. Trimming took 2 bases from V and 8 from J; bases not matched to a gene: 3. In DNA form, the CDR3 reads TGTGCCAGCAGTTACAGACAGGGGGACGGCTACACCTTC. Protein product: CASSYRQGDGYTF.

This chain uses TRBV7-9 with TRBJ2-3; D unresolved. The CDR3 contains 12 residues. The germline V gene encodes CDR1 SEHNR and CDR2 FQNEAQ (reference sequence). V was pared by 5 bases and J by 6 bases, with 9 bases between. DNA for the CDR3: TGTGCCAGCAGCCCCAGTGCTGATACGCAGTATTTT. Its translation is CASSPSADTQYF.

This clone was picked up a small number of times. The chain employs TRBV4-1 and TRBJ1-5, with no clear D. The CDR3 runs to 14 residues. V shed 4 bases and J shed 0 bases, with 7 bases lying between them. Germline assignment: CDR1 MGHRA and CDR2 YSYEKL. This CDR3 reads CASSPLSSNQPQHF. For the CDR3, the DNA is TGCGCCAGCAGCCCGCTCAGTAGCAATCAGCCCCAGCATTTT.

The J gene is TRBJ1-5, the V gene TRBV6-1; D call uncertain. Trimming removed 1 base from V and 3 bases from J, with 10 bases in between. This CDR3 spans 15 amino acids. CDR1 MNHNS and CDR2 SASEGT come from the germline V gene. CDR3 in amino acids: CASSEGMGSNQPQHF. Written as DNA, the CDR3 is TGTGCCAGCAGTGAAGGTATGGGCTCCAATCAGCCCCAGCATTTT.

The rearrangement links TRBV7-9 to TRBJ1-5; D remains ambiguous. The CDR3 is 14 amino acids. Germline V gives CDR1 SEHNR, CDR2 FQNEAQ (reference sequence). Trimming left V 4 bases short and J 3 bases short, with 10 bases between. In nucleotides, the CDR3 is TGTGCCAGCAGCTCCGGTTTCGTCAATCAGCCCCAGCATTTT. This gives the protein CASSSGFVNQPQHF.

This clone has more than one count but fewer than ten. The chain couples TRBV7-8 to TRBJ1-4; D remains unclear. The ends were cut back, 1 base at V and 0 bases at J, with 9 bases in the middle. Germline V gene data show CDR1 as SGHVS and CDR2 as FQNEAQ. The CDR3 covers 16 residues. The CDR3: CASSLVRIATNEKLFF. CDR3 DNA: TGTGCCAGCAGCTTAGTGCGGATTGCAACTAATGAAAAACTGTTTTTT. The entire variable domain, with the rest obtained from reference TRBV7-8 and TRBJ1-4, is as follows: GAGVSQSPRYKVAKRGQDVALRCDPISGHVSLFWYQQALGQGPEFLTYFQNEAQLDKSGLPSDRFFAERPEGSVSTLKIQRTQQEDSAVYLCASSLVRIATNEKLFFGSGTQLSVL.

This clone was seen a handful of times. This CDR3 is also generated by other DNA sequences in the sample. The genes are TRBV7-9 and TRBJ1-2, with no clear D. The V gene's germline CDR1 is SEHNR and CDR2 FQNEAQ (reference sequence). The V end lost 0 bases, the J end lost 2 bases, and 7 bases lay between the germline ends. CDR3 length: 14 amino acids. The CDR3, as DNA: TGTGCCAGCAGCTTAGCTACGGGCAACTATGGCTACACCTTC. As protein: CASSLATGNYGYTF.

A remark on this clone: At the DNA level, this CDR3 is encoded by other sequences in the same sample as well. The CDR3 here is CASSLSGVYGYTF. In DNA, the CDR3 is TGTGCCAGCAGTTTATCAGGGGTCTATGGCTACACCTTC. This chain links TRBV27 with TRBJ1-2, with D perhaps TRBD1 (5 bases). V was shortened by 0 bases and J by 4 bases, with 6 bases between the two germline ends. From germline, CDR1 is MNHEY and CDR2 SMNVEV (reference sequence). The CDR3 contains 13 residues.

In the case of this clone: The same CDR3 also results from other DNA sequences found in this sample. V usage is TRBV9 and J usage is TRBJ2-3; 9 bases map to TRBD2. The germline V gene encodes CDR1 SGDLS and CDR2 YYNGEE. The CDR3 length is 15 residues. V trimming: 2 bases; J trimming: 2 bases; junction bases outside the gene matches: 3. The CDR3 DNA reads as TGTGCCAGCAGCGTCGGACTAGCGCCCACAGATACGCAGTATTTT. Translated, it gives CASSVGLAPTDTQYF.

The chain employs TRBV2 and TRBJ2-2, with D perhaps matching TRBD1 (5 bases). The V end lost 5 bases, the J end lost 5 bases, and 18 bases lay between the germline ends. Germline V CDR1 and CDR2: SNHLY, FYNNEI. This CDR3 comprises 16 residues. CDR3 DNA sequence: TGTGCCAGCAGTAAAGACAGCAGCACTCTTACCGGGGAGCTGTTTTTT. This sequence encodes CASSKDSSTLTGELFF.

The rearrangement links TRBV30 to TRBJ1-1; D is perhaps TRBD1 (5 bases). Germline loops: CDR1 GTSNPN, CDR2 SVGIG (reference sequence). The V end was cut by 1 base, the J end by 4 bases, with 16 bases between. The CDR3 is 15 residues long. The CDR3 DNA reads as TGTGCCTGGAGTGCCCGGGGCAGGGTGGGCACTGAAGCTTTCTTT. Its translation is CAWSARGRVGTEAFF.

This clone has more than one count but fewer than ten. The chain is built from TRBV6-5 and TRBJ1-1, with D maybe TRBD1 (5 bases). This CDR3 is 14 amino acids long. V shed 7 bases and J shed 2 bases, with 14 bases lying between them. Per the germline V gene, CDR1 is MNHEY and CDR2 is SVGAGI. CDR3 bases: TGTGCCAGCACCCCGGCAGGGTCTAACACTGAAGCTTTCTTT. Protein: CASTPAGSNTEAFF.

This clone showed up just a few times. This chain joins TRBV25-1 and TRBJ1-2; 8 nucleotides line up with TRBD1. The ends lost 4 bases at V and 8 bases at J; junction bases unmatched: 6. The CDR3 covers 13 residues. The germline CDR1 and CDR2 sequences are MGHDK and SYGVNS. CDR3 DNA sequence: TGTGCCAGCAGTGGAGGGACAGGAGGAGGCTACACCTTC. Translating it yields CASSGGTGGGYTF.

The chain employs TRBV28 and TRBJ2-1, with TRBD2 matching over 8 bases. Unmatched junction bases numbered 15, after V lost 6 bases and J lost 11 bases. The CDR3 contains 15 residues. CDR1 and CDR2 (germline): MDHEN, SYDVKM. CDR3 region: CASSPTAAGAMKQFF. The CDR3 bases are TGTGCCAGCAGCCCCACCGCAGCGGGGGCAATGAAGCAGTTCTTC.